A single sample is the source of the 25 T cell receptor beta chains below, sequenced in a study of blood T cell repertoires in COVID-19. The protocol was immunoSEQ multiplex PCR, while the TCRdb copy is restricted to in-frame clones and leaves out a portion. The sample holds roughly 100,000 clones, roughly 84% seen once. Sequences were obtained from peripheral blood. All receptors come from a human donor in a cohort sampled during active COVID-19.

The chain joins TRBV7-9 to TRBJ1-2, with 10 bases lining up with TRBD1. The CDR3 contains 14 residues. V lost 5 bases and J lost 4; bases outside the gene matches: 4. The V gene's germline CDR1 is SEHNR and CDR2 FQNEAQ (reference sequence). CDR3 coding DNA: TGTGCCAGCAGCACCCGACAGGGGGCCTATGGCTACACCTTC. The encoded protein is CASSTRQGAYGYTF. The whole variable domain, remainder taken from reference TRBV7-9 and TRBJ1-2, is DTGVSQNPRHKITKRGQNVTFRCDPISEHNRLYWYRQTLGQGPEFLTYFQNEAQLEKSRLLSDRFSAERPKGSFSTLEIQRTEQGDSAMYLCASSTRQGAYGYTFGSGTRLTVV.

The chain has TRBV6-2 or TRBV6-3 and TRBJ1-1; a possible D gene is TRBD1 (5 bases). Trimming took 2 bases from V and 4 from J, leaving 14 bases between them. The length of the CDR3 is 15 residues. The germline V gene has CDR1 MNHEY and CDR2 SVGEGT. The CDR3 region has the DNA TGTGCCAGCAGTTACCCGGCAGGGAAGACCACTGAAGCTTTCTTT. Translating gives CASSYPAGKTTEAFF.

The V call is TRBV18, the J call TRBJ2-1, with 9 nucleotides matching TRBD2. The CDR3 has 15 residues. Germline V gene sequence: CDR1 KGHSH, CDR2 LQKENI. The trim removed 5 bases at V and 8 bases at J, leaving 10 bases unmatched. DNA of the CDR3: TGTGCCAGCTCAGATCGTGCTAGCGGGAACGATGAGCAGTTCTTC. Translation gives CASSDRASGNDEQFF.

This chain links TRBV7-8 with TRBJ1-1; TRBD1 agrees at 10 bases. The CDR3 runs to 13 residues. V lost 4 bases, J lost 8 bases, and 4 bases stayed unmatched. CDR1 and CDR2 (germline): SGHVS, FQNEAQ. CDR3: CASSSWDRGEAFF. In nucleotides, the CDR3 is TGTGCCAGCAGCTCGTGGGACAGGGGAGAAGCTTTCTTT.

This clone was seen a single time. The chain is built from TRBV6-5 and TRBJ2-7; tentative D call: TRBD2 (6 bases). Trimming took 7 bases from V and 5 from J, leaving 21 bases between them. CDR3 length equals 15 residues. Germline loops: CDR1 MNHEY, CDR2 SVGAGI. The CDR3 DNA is TGTGCCAGCACCCTTGCGGGGCCAGGGACCAACGAGCAGTACTTC. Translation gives CASTLAGPGTNEQYF.

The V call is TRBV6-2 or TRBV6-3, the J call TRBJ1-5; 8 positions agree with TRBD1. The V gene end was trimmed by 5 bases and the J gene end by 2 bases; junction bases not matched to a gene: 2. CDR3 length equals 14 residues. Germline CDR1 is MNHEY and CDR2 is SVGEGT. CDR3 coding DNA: TGTGCCAGCAGTACGACAGGGGGCAATCAGCCCCAGCATTTT. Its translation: CASSTTGGNQPQHF.

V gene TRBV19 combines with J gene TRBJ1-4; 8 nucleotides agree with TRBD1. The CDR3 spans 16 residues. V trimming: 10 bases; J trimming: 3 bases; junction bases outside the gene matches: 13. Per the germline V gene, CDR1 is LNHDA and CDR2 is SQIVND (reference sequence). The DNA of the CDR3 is TGTGCCACCCGAGGGTACAGGGGGTTTTCTAATGAAAAACTGTTTTTT. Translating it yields CATRGYRGFSNEKLFF.

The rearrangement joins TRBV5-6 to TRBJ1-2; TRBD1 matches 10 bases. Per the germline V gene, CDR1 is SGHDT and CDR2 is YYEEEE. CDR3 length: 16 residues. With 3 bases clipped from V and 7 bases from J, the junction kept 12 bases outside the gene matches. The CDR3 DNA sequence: TGTGCCAGCAGCTCGATCACCGGGACAGGGGTTTCTGGCTACACCTTC. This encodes CASSSITGTGVSGYTF.

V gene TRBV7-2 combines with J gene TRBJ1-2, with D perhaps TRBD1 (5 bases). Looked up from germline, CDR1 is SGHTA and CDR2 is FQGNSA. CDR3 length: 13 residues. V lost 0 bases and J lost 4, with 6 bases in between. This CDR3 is CASSLADSYGYTF. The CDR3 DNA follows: TGTGCCAGCAGCTTAGCAGACAGCTATGGCTACACCTTC. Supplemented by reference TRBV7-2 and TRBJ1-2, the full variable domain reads GAGVSQSPSNKVTEKGKDVELRCDPISGHTALYWYRQSLGQGLEFLIYFQGNSAPDKSGLPSDRFSAERTGGSVSTLTIQRTQQEDSAVYLCASSLADSYGYTFGSGTRLTVV.

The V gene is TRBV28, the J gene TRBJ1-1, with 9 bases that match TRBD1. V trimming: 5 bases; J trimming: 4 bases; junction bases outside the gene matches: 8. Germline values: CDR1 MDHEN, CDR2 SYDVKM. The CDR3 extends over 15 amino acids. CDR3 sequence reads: CASSGTGGGGTEAFF. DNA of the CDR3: TGTGCCAGCAGTGGAACAGGGGGCGGAGGCACTGAAGCTTTCTTT.

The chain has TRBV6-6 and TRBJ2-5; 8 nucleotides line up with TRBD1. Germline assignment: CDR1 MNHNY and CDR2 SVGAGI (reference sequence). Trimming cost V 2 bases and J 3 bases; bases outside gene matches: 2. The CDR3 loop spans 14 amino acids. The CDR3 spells CASSYRDRKETQYF. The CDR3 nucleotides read TGTGCCAGCAGTTACCGGGACAGGAAAGAGACCCAGTACTTC.

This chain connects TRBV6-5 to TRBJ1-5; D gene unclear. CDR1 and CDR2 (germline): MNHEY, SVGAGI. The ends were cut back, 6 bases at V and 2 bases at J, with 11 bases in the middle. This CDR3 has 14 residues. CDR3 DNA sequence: TGTGCCAGCAGCTCCGCGGGTGGCAATCAGCCCCAGCATTTT. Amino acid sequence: CASSSAGGNQPQHF.

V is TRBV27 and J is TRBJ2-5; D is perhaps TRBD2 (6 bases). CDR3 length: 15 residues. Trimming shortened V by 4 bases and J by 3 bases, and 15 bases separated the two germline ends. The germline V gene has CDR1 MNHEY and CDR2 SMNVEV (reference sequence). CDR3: CASSSPPGGEETQYF. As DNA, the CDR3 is TGTGCCAGCAGTTCCCCCCCGGGCGGGGAAGAGACCCAGTACTTC.

The CDR3 nucleotides read TGTGCCAGTACACGGAACGGGGTGACGGTGGAGACCCAGTACTTC. It yields the protein CASTRNGVTVETQYF. The rearrangement uses TRBV19 and TRBJ2-5; D is perhaps TRBD2 (5 bases). V was cut by 7 bases and J by 5 bases, with 20 bases left in between. The CDR3 loop spans 15 amino acids. In germline, CDR1 is LNHDA, CDR2 SQIVND (reference sequence). The full variable domain, completed using reference TRBV19 and TRBJ2-5, is DGGITQSPKYLFRKEGQNVTLSCEQNLNHDAMYWYRQDPGQGLRLIYYSQIVNDFQKGDIAEGYSVSREKKESFPLTVTSAQKNPTAFYLCASTRNGVTVETQYFGPGTRLLVL.

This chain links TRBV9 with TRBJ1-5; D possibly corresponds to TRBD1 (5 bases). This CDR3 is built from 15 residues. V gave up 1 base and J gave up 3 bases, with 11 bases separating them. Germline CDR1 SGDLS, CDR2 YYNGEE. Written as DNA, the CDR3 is TGTGCCAGCAGCGTATACGGGGGGGTCAATCAGCCCCAGCATTTT. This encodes CASSVYGGVNQPQHF.

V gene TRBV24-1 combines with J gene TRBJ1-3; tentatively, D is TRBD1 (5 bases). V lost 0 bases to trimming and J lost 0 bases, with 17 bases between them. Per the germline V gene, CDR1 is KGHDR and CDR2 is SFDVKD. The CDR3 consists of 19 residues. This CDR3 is CATSDLLAGQDPSGNTIYF. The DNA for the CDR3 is TGTGCCACCAGTGATTTGCTAGCGGGGCAGGACCCCTCTGGAAACACCATATATTTT.

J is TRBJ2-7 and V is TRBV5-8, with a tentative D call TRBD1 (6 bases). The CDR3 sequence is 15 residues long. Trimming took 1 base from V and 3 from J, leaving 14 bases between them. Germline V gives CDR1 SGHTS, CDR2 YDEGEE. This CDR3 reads CASSLTGTLNYEQYF. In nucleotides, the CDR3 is TGTGCCAGCAGCTTGACCGGGACATTAAACTACGAGCAGTACTTC. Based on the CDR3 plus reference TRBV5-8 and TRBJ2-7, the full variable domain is EAGVTQSPTHLIKTRGQQATLRCSPISGHTSVYWYQQALGLGLQFLLWYDEGEERNRGNFPPRFSGRQFPNYSSELNVNALELEDSALYLCASSLTGTLNYEQYFGPGTRLTVT.

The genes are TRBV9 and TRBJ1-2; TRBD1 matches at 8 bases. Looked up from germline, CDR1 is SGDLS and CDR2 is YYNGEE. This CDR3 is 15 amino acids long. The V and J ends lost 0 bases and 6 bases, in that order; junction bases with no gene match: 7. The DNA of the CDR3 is TGTGCCAGCAGCGTAGTATTGCAGGGGGCGAATGGCTACACCTTC. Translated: CASSVVLQGANGYTF.

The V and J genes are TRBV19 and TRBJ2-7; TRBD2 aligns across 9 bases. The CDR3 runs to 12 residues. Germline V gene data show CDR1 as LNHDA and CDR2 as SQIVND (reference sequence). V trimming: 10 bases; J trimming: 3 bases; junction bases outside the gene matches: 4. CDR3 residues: CATMTSGYEQYF. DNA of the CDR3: TGTGCCACAATGACTAGCGGCTACGAGCAGTACTTC.

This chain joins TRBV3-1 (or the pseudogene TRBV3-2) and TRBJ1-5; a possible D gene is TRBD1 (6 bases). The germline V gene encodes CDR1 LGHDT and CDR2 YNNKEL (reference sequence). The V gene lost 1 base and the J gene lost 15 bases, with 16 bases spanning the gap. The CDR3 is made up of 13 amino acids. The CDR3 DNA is TGTGCCAGCAGCCAAGTATGGGAGGGGACAAGGCATTTT. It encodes CASSQVWEGTRHF.

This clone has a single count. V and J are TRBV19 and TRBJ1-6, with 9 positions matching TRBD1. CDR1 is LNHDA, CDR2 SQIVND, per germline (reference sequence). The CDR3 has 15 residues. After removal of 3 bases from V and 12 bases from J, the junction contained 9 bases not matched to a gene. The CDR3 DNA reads TGTGCCAGTAGTATGTGGGGGACAGGGATGGGACCCCTCCACTTT. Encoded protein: CASSMWGTGMGPLHF.

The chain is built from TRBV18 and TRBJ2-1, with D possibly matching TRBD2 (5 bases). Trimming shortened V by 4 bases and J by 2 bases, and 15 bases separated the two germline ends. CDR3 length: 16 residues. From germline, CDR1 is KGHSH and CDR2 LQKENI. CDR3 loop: CASSLRMEETYNEQFF. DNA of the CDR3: TGTGCCAGCTCACTTAGGATGGAGGAAACCTACAATGAGCAGTTCTTC.

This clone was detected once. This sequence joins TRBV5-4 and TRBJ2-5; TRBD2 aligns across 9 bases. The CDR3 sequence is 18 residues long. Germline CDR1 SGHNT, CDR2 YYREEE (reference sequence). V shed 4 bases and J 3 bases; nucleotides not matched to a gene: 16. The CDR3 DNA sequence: TGTGCCAGCAGCCTCCCCACCTTTCCAGCGGGGGGTGAAGAGACCCAGTACTTC. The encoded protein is CASSLPTFPAGGEETQYF.

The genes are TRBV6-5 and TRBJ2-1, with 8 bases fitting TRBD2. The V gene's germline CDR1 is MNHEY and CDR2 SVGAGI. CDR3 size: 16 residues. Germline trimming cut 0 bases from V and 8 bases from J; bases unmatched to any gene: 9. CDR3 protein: CASSYSASGLFDEQFF. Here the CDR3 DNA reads TGTGCCAGCAGTTACTCGGCTAGCGGGCTCTTCGATGAGCAGTTCTTC.

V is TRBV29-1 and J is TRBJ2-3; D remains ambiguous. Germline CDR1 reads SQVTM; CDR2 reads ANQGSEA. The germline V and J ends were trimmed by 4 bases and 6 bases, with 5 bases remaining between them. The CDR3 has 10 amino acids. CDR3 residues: CSVVEDTQYF. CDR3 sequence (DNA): TGCAGCGTTGTGGAGGATACGCAGTATTTT.